This TCR beta chain was captured in a study of blood T cell repertoires in COVID-19. Study-wide context: Acute and convalescent COVID-19 specimens originated in the United States, Italy and Spain. The cDNA or gDNA used as material had been derived from T cells, B-cell-depleted T cells, or PBMCs.

There are 13 residues in the CDR3. V lost 6 bases, J lost 4 bases, and 12 bases lay in between. Clones were sequenced by immunoSEQ multiplex PCR, and TCRdb holds only the in-frame ones, with some missing. The table shows about 110,000 clones, with roughly 80% occurring only once. This sequence was found in a woman older than 75 with acute or convalescent COVID-19. Sequences were obtained from peripheral blood. This chain joins TRBV12-3 or TRBV12-4 and TRBJ1-2; D might be TRBD1 (6 bases). CDR3 protein: CASSETRGYGYTF. Here the CDR3 DNA reads TGTGCCAGCAGCGAGACCAGGGGCTATGGCTACACCTTC.